This T cell receptor beta chain was found in a study of cytomegalovirus exposure and HLA in healthy donors. Whole-study findings and limits: 87-base-pair reads could not separate some V segments, including TRBV6-2 and TRBV6-3.

60 Vbeta and 13 Jbeta primers were used in PCR. Assay: immunoSEQ multiplex PCR; the TCRdb copy retains only in-frame clones and omits some. The sample has around 67,000 clones; 70% to 80% are singletons. Germline CDR1 reads SGDLS; CDR2 reads YYNGEE. J was trimmed by 8 bases and V by 2 bases; bases with no gene match: 7. The length of the CDR3 is 15 residues. As for this clone: Its antigen is not identified.

The source of this sequence is a man between 18 and 35 years old in good health and CMV-seropositive. Sample: PBMCs. The V and J genes are TRBV9 and TRBJ1-1; 12 nucleotides align to TRBD1. The CDR3 reads CASSVGTGGGSEAFF. In DNA, the CDR3 is TGTGCCAGCAGCGTGGGGACAGGGGGCGGGTCGGAAGCTTTCTTT.